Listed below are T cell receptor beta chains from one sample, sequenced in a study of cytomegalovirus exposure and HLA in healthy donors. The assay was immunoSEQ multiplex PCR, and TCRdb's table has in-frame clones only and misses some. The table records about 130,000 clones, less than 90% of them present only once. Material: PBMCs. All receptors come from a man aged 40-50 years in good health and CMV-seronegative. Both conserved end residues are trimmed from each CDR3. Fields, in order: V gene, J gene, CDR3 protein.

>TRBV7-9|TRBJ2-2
ASSLEAGGNTGELF
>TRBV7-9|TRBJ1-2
ASSVVGSSSDGYT
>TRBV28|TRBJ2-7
ASSLMAGGSEQY
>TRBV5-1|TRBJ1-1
ASSLDSGAEAF
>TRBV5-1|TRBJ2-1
ASSSMGGLAGREQF
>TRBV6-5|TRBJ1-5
ASSSTTGRSYQPQH
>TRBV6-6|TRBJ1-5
ASSYGGGVQQPQH
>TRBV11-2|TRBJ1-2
ASSLVDRQQGYT
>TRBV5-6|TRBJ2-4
ASSQQGGNIQY
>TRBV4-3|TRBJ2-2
ASSQAGSGELF
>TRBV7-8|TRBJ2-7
ASSLEGDSYEQY
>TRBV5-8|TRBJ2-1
ASSVDSGRGNEQF
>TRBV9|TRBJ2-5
ASSAGTSGQETQY
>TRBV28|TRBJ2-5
ASSLQTSGGQETQY
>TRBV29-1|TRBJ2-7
SVEEVSGYEQY
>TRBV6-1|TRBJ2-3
ASSADRVGVDTQY
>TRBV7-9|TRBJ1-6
SSSLTGASYNSPLH
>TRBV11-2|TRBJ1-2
ASSSRGGWQGAGGYT
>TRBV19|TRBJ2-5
ASSIRGFQETQY
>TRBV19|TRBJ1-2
ASSSRQGNYGYT
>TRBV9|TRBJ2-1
ASSAGTSSYNEQF
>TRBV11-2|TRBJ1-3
ASSLDISGGNTIY
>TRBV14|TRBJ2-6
ASSQDGGSRPFLT
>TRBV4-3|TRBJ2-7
ASSQDNDRGYEQY
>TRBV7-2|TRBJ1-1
ASSQGLENTEAF
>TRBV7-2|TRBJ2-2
ASSFTPLNTGELF
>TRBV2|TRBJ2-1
ASSEVSPGGEQF
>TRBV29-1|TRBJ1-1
SVKGEGTEAF
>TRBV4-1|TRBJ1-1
ASCPEGFMDTEAF
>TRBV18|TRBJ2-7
ASSPYSYEQY
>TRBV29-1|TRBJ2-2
SAAGTTDTGELF
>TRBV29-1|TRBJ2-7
SVRLAAAYEQY
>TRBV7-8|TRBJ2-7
ASSYPGQGAREQY
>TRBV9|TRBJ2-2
ASSVGRGGNTGELF
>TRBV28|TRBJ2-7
ASSPSGAPSYEQY
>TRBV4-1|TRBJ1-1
ASSQSGVGGEAF
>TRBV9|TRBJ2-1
ASSLSGSHNEQF
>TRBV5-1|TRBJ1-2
ASSLGQRGYT
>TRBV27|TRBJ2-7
ASSLARQGYEQY
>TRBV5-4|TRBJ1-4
ASSLPGDEKLF
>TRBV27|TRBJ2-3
ASSRTSVSTDTQY
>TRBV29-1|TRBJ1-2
SVLTGADGYT
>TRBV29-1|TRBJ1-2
SVEEQVYGYT
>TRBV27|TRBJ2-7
ASARLAGIDEQY
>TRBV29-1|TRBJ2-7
SVTGSSYEQY
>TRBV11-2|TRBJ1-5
ASSTSGYSNQPQH
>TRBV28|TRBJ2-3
ASSLETASGTDTQY
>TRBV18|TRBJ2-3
ASSPRTGGWGTDTQY
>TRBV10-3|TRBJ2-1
AISEMQGSSYNEQF
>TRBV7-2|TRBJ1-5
ASSRDYSNQPQH
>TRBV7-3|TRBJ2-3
ASSLNRDRVADTQY
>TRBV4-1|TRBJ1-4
ASSQVFTAATNEKLF
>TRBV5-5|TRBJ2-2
ASSLNRVANTGELF
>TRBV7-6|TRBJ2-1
ASSLAVRGDEQF